This record concerns one T cell receptor beta chain sequence. The data originate from a study of shared clonotypes between healthy human individuals. Germline V CDR1 and CDR2: MNHEY, SMNVEV (reference sequence). V gave up 2 bases and J gave up 4 bases, with 12 bases separating them. The CDR3 runs to 15 residues. In the naive CD8 group, cells lacked CD45RO and were positively selected for CCR7, so terminally differentiated effector memory CD45RA+ cells were left out. Libraries were prepared by immunoSEQ multiplex PCR; TCRdb keeps only in-frame clonotypes and omits some of them. This table has about 2.2 million clones, just under 95% appearing once.

The material sequenced was naive CD8+ T cells from PBMCs. The TCR was taken from a young man in good health. Some clones in this sample may be carry-over from other donors' samples. The chain is built from TRBV27 and TRBJ2-1; D ambiguous. CDR3 sequence reads: CASSLNPPPYNEQFF. The CDR3 nucleotides read TGTGCCAGCAGTTTAAATCCTCCCCCTTACAATGAGCAGTTCTTC.